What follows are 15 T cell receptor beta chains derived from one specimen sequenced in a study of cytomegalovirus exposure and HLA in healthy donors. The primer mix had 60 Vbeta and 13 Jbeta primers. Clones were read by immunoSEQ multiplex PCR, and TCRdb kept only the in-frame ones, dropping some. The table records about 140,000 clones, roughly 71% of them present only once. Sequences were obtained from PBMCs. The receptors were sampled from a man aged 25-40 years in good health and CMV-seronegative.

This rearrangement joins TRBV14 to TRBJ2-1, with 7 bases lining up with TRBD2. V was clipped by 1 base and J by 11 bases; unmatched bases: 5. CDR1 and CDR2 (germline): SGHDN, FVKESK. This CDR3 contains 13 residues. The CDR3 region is CASSQVTGGQQFF. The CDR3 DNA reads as TGTGCCAGCAGCCAAGTGACGGGGGGTCAGCAGTTCTTC.

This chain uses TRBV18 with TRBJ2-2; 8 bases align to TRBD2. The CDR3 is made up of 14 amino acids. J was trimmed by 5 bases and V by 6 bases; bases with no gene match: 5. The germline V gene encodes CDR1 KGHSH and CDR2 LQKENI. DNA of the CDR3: TGTGCCAGCTCTCCCCGGGAGGGGACCGGGGAGCTGTTTTTT. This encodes CASSPREGTGELFF.

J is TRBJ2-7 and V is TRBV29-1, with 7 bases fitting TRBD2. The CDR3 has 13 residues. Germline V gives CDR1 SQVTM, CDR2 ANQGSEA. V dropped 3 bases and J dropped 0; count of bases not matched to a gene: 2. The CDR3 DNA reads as TGCAGCGTTGAGACTAGCCGCTCCTACGAGCAGTACTTC. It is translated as CSVETSRSYEQYF.

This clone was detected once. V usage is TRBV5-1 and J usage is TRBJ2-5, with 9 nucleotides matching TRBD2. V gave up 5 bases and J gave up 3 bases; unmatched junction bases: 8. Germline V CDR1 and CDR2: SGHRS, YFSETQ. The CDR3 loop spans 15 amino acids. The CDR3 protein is CASSPPVAGEETQYF. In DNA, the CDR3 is TGCGCCAGCAGTCCCCCAGTAGCGGGAGAAGAGACCCAGTACTTC.

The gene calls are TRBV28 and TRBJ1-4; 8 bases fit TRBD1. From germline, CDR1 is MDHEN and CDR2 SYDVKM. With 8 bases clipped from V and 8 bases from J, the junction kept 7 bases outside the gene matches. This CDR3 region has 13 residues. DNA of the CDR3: TGTGCCAGCGGAACAGGGGGAGAGGAAAAACTGTTTTTT. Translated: CASGTGGEEKLFF.

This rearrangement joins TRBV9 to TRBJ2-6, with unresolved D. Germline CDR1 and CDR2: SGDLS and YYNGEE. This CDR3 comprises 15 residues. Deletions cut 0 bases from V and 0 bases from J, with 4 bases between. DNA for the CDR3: TGTGCCAGCAGCGTAGCGAGCTCTGGGGCCAACGTCCTGACTTTC. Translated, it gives CASSVASSGANVLTF.

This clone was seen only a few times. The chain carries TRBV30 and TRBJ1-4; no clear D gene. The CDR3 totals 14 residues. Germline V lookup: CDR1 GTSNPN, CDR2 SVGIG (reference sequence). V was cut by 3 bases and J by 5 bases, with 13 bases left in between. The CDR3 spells CAWRRGQLNEKLFF. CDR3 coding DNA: TGTGCCTGGAGAAGAGGGCAGTTAAATGAAAAACTGTTTTTT. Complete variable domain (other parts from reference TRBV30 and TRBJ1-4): SQTIHQWPATLVQPVGSPLSLECTVEGTSNPNLYWYRQAAGRGLQLLFYSVGIGQISSEVPQNLSASRPQDRQFILSSKKLLLSDSGFYLCAWRRGQLNEKLFFGSGTQLSVL.

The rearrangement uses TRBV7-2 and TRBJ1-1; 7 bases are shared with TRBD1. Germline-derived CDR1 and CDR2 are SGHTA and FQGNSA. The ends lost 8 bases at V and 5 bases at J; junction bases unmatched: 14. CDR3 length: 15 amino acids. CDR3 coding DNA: TGTGCCAGCGGCCCCCAAAGACAGGGATATACTGAAGCTTTCTTT. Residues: CASGPQRQGYTEAFF.

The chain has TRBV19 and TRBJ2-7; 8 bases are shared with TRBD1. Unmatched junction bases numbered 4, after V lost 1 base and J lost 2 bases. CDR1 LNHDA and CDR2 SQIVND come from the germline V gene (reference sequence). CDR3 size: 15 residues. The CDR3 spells CASSIGTGSTYEQYF. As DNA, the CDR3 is TGTGCCAGTAGTATAGGGACAGGGTCTACCTACGAGCAGTACTTC.

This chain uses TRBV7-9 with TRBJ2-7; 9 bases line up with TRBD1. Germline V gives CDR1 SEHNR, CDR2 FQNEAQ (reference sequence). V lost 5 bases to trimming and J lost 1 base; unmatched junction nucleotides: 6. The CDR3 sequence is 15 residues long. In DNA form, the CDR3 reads TGTGCCAGCAGCCGAACCGGGACAGGGTCCTACGAGCAGTACTTC. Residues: CASSRTGTGSYEQYF.

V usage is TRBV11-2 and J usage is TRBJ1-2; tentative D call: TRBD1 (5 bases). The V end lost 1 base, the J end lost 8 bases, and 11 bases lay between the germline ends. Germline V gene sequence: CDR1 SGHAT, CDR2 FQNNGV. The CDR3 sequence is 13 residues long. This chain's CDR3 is CASSLGQGWGYTF. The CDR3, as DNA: TGTGCCAGCAGCTTAGGTCAGGGATGGGGCTACACCTTC.

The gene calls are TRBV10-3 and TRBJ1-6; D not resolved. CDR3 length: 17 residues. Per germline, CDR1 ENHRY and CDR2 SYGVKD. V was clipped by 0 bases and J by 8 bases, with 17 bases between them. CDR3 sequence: CAISESFSGGGDSPLHF. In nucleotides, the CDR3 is TGTGCCATCAGTGAGTCGTTTAGTGGCGGTGGTGATTCACCCCTCCACTTT.

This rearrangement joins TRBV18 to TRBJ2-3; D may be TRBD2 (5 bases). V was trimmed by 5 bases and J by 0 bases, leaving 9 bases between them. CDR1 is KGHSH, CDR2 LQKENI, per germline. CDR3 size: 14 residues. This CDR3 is CASSAWRSTDTQYF. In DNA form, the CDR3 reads TGTGCCAGCTCAGCGTGGAGGAGCACAGATACGCAGTATTTT.

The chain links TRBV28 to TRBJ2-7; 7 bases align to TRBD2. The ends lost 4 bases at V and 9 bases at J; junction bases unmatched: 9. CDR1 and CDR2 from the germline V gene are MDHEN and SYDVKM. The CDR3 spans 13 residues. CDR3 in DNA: TGTGCCAGCAGTTCCCCTCGGGGGGAGGGGCAGTACTTC. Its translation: CASSSPRGEGQYF.

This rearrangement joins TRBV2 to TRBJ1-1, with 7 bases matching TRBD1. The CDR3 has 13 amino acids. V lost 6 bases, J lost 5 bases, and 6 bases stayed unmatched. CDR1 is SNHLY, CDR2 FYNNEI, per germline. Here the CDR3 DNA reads TGTGCCAGCAGGCAGGGGGTAGGTACTGAAGCTTTCTTT. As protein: CASRQGVGTEAFF.